The clone carrying this T cell receptor beta chain was counted ten times or more. Its antigen is unknown. These data are taken from a study of T cells in Graves' hyperthyroidism and ophthalmopathy. Not enrolled were patients with uncontrolled infection, other autoimmune disease, pregnancy or lactation. This CDR3 contains 13 residues. The trim removed 6 bases at V and 7 bases at J, leaving 8 bases unmatched. Using RNA transcripts as the source, TCR beta CDR3 regions were amplified. The primer set for the first-round RT-PCR of the TCR CDR3 was HTBI. TCRdb independently ran MiXCR on the multiplex PCR reads; one entry per CDR3 protein. The data show approximately 400,000 distinct CDR3 sequences, roughly 20% seen once. Points from the study as a whole: The majority of expanded thyroid clonotypes above 0.001 also appeared in blood.

The chain joins TRBV12-3 or TRBV12-4 to TRBJ1-2, with TRBD1 matching 7 bases. This receptor was taken from a man younger than 35 with Graves' ophthalmopathy. The specimen was blood. CDR3 bases: TGTGCCAGCAGCTTGGAGGGGGCCGGTGGCTACACCTTC. Translation gives CASSLEGAGGYTF.